This T cell receptor (beta chain) was identified during a study of OX40 agonist ivuxolimab in advanced cancers. As for the study in general: The patients received ivuxolimab by intravenous route every 2 weeks at 0.01 to 10 mg/kg.

Baseline was the first blood sampling point, followed by cycle 4 day 1 and cycle 7 day 1. Germline assignment: CDR1 SGDLS and CDR2 YYNGEE. The ends were cut back, 0 bases at V and 6 bases at J, with 15 bases in the middle. The length of the CDR3 is 16 residues. Assay used: immunoSEQ multiplex PCR; TCRdb lists only in-frame clones, some missing. The sample shows tens of thousands of clones, 70% to 90% of them seen only once. General observations from the study: Expanded clones were, on average, more numerous among CD8+ T cells than CD4+. Some of the nonresponding patients also showed low levels of normalized T-cell clonal expansion.

A remark on this clone: Its antigen is not identified.

The rearrangement links TRBV9 to TRBJ2-2; tentatively, D is TRBD1 (5 bases). The source material was CD4+ or CD8+ T cells sorted from blood, sampled in a trial of the OX40 agonist ivuxolimab. This clonotype was sampled from an adult with an advanced solid tumor such as melanoma, head and neck, liver or kidney cancer. CDR3 DNA: TGTGCCAGCAGCGTAGTAACCCAGGGCACGGCCGGGGAGCTGTTTTTT. It translates to CASSVVTQGTAGELFF. Full variable domain (remainder filled in from reference TRBV9 and TRBJ2-2): DSGVTQTPKHLITATGQRVTLRCSPRSGDLSVYWYQQSLDQGLQFLIQYYNGEERAKGNILERFSAQQFPDLHSELNLSSLELGDSALYFCASSVVTQGTAGELFFGEGSRLTVL.